The 10 T cell receptor beta chains below all came from one sample that was sequenced in a study of shared clonotypes between healthy human individuals. Only in-frame clones appear in the TCRdb table, and some are missing; sequencing was by immunoSEQ multiplex PCR. This sample carries 950,000 to 1,300,000 clones, about 76% of them seen once, and the ten largest clones take 1.4%. The source material was memory CD4+ T cells sorted from blood. Indicated subset: CD45RA-negative fraction. The receptor source for this set is a man in his late teens or twenties in good health.

Comments on this clone: Other nucleotide sequences in the sample specify the same CDR3. The chain has TRBV30 and TRBJ2-7; D is uncertain. V was clipped by 1 base and J by 5 bases, with 6 bases between them. CDR1 and CDR2 (germline): GTSNPN, SVGIG (reference sequence). This CDR3 is built from 11 residues. CDR3 region: CAWSARDEQYF. DNA of the CDR3: TGTGCCTGGAGTGCTCGGGACGAGCAGTACTTC.

The chain employs TRBV30 and TRBJ1-5; D is undetermined. Deletions cut 1 base from V and 9 bases from J, with 13 bases between. Germline CDR1 and CDR2: GTSNPN and SVGIG (reference sequence). The CDR3 runs 13 residues. The DNA for the CDR3 is TGTGCCTGGAGTGACCAGAAGTCCCGGCCCCAGCATTTT. It specifies CAWSDQKSRPQHF.

About this clone: This likely came from a read error, as a far larger clone is one base away. The sample carries other DNA sequences with the same CDR3. The CDR3, as DNA: TGTGCCAGTAGCGAAGATAGCGGGACCCAAGAGACCCAGTACTTC. Amino acids: CASSEDSGTQETQYF. The rearrangement joins TRBV19 to TRBJ2-5; 8 nucleotides line up with TRBD2. V was pared by 6 bases and J by 1 base, with 7 bases of the junction left unmatched. Germline V gives CDR1 LNHDA, CDR2 SQIVND (reference sequence). CDR3 length: 15 residues.

The V and J genes are TRBV4-1 and TRBJ2-7, with 7 bases fitting TRBD1. Unmatched junction bases numbered 14, after V lost 2 bases and J lost 7 bases. From germline, CDR1 is MGHRA and CDR2 YSYEKL. The CDR3 is 16 residues long. CDR3 sequence: CASSQTRTGPRVEQYF. CDR3 DNA: TGCGCCAGCAGCCAAACTCGGACAGGTCCCCGAGTGGAGCAGTACTTC.

This clone has just a few counts. J is TRBJ2-7 and V is TRBV5-1; possibly TRBD2 for D (6 bases). The CDR3 totals 15 residues. The V gene lost 0 bases and the J gene lost 2 bases, with 12 bases spanning the gap. Germline CDR1 and CDR2: SGHRS and YFSETQ. The CDR3 bases are TGCGCCAGCAGCTTGGATCCAGGGACTCCCTACGAGCAGTACTTC. This translates into CASSLDPGTPYEQYF.

This clone has only one observation. This sequence joins TRBV5-8 and TRBJ2-4; 7 bases fit TRBD1. The junction had 7 bases not matched to a gene; V was cut back by 4 bases and J by 0 bases. CDR3 length equals 16 residues. Germline V lookup: CDR1 SGHTS, CDR2 YDEGEE. Here the CDR3 DNA reads TGTGCCAGCAGCGCAAGACAGGGCCTAGCCAAAAACATTCAGTACTTC. Translated, it gives CASSARQGLAKNIQYF.

This rearrangement joins TRBV7-2 to TRBJ1-1; 7 positions match TRBD1. V lost 5 bases to trimming and J lost 13 bases; unmatched junction nucleotides: 10. The CDR3 is 12 amino acids. Germline CDR1 SGHTA, CDR2 FQGNSA. Here the CDR3 reads CASSPEQGSGFF. The CDR3 region has the DNA TGTGCCAGCAGCCCAGAACAGGGGTCCGGTTTCTTT.

CDR3 residues: CASSPSKTEEQYF. In nucleotides, the CDR3 is TGTGCCAGCAGCCCCTCCAAGACAGAGGAGCAGTACTTC. This chain uses TRBV7-9 with TRBJ2-7; TRBD1 is a possible D gene (5 bases). Looked up from germline, CDR1 is SEHNR and CDR2 is FQNEAQ (reference sequence). This CDR3 contains 13 residues. Trimming took 5 bases from V and 7 from J, leaving 15 bases between them.

This sequence joins TRBV9 and TRBJ2-5; TRBD1 aligns across 10 bases. The CDR3 contains 15 residues. Germline CDR1 SGDLS, CDR2 YYNGEE. J was trimmed by 4 bases and V by 0 bases; bases with no gene match: 3. CDR3 DNA: TGTGCCAGCAGCGTAGCCGGGGACAGGGGAGAGACCCAGTACTTC. Translation: CASSVAGDRGETQYF.

Regarding this clone: At the DNA level, this CDR3 is encoded by other sequences in the same sample as well. The chain has TRBV9 and TRBJ2-7, with a tentative D call TRBD2 (6 bases). Per the germline V gene, CDR1 is SGDLS and CDR2 is YYNGEE. CDR3 length: 15 residues. Trimming left V 0 bases short and J 0 bases short, with 10 bases between. This chain's CDR3 is CASSVAPGASYEQYF. CDR3 nucleotides: TGTGCCAGCAGCGTAGCTCCGGGAGCCTCCTACGAGCAGTACTTC.